These 13 T cell receptor beta chains came from one sample sequenced in a study of blood T cell repertoires in COVID-19. Measured with immunoSEQ multiplex PCR; TCRdb has only the in-frame clones, and not every one. Of about 240,000 clones listed, roughly 86% were seen once; the top ten hold roughly an eighth. The sample consisted of peripheral blood. The receptors come from a man aged 80 or over with acute or convalescent COVID-19.

The J gene is TRBJ1-2, the V gene TRBV3-1 (or the pseudogene TRBV3-2); D ambiguous. CDR1 LGHDT and CDR2 YNNKEL come from the germline V gene (reference sequence). This CDR3 contains 12 residues. Trimming pared 1 base from V and 8 bases from J, leaving 8 bases between. The CDR3 reads CASSQGGSGYTF. CDR3 nucleotide sequence: TGTGCCAGCAGCCAAGGAGGGAGCGGCTACACCTTC.

This clone has only a few counts. V is TRBV27 and J is TRBJ2-1; weak D call: TRBD2 (5 bases). Germline V gives CDR1 MNHEY, CDR2 SMNVEV (reference sequence). CDR3 length: 14 amino acids. Trimming took 3 bases from V and 10 from J, leaving 16 bases between them. In nucleotides, the CDR3 is TGTGCCAGCAGTTTCACCGGGGTTACGGGAGAGCAGTTCTTC. It specifies CASSFTGVTGEQFF.

J is TRBJ1-1 and V is TRBV5-1; D remains ambiguous. The ends were cut back, 0 bases at V and 3 bases at J, with 15 bases in the middle. The CDR3 has 16 residues. Looked up from germline, CDR1 is SGHRS and CDR2 is YFSETQ. In nucleotides, the CDR3 is TGCGCCAGCAGCTTGGCCGGGTTAGGGAGGGACACTGAAGCTTTCTTT. It is translated as CASSLAGLGRDTEAFF.

This CDR3 reads CASSQWGSRDRVSGANVLTF. CDR3 bases: TGCGCCAGCAGCCAATGGGGTTCCCGGGACAGGGTCTCTGGGGCCAACGTCCTGACTTTC. The chain carries TRBV4-1 and TRBJ2-6; 9 bases are shared with TRBD1. The CDR3 extends over 20 amino acids. Germline loops: CDR1 MGHRA, CDR2 YSYEKL. The junction had 11 bases not matched to a gene; V was cut back by 2 bases and J by 0 bases.

This chain joins TRBV5-8 and TRBJ1-5, with D possibly matching TRBD1 (6 bases). Germline V gene sequence: CDR1 SGHTS, CDR2 YDEGEE. The ends were cut back, 0 bases at V and 2 bases at J, with 9 bases in the middle. The CDR3 is 15 amino acids. The CDR3 reads CASSLVQGGNQPQHF. The CDR3 nucleotides are TGTGCCAGCAGCTTGGTACAGGGAGGCAATCAGCCCCAGCATTTT.

On this clone itself: Other nucleotide sequences from this sample produce the same CDR3. The chain couples TRBV5-1 to TRBJ2-2; 8 bases are shared with TRBD2. Trimming cost V 4 bases and J 5 bases; bases outside gene matches: 1. The CDR3 is 13 amino acids. CDR1 is SGHRS and CDR2 is YFSETQ in the germline V gene. DNA for the CDR3: TGCGCCAGCAGCCCTAGCGGGACCGGGGAGCTGTTTTTT. Its translation: CASSPSGTGELFF.

The chain combines TRBV6-5 with TRBJ2-3; D might be TRBD1 (6 bases). Germline assignment: CDR1 MNHEY and CDR2 SVGAGI. This CDR3 spans 14 amino acids. Trimming pared 6 bases from V and 1 base from J, leaving 11 bases between. The CDR3 DNA is TGTGCCAGCAGGAGGACAGACCGCACAGATACGCAGTATTTT. Protein sequence: CASRRTDRTDTQYF.

This rearrangement joins TRBV7-9 to TRBJ2-6; 7 nucleotides align to TRBD2. Germline assignment: CDR1 SEHNR and CDR2 FQNEAQ (reference sequence). Trimming at V came to 5 bases and at J to 0 bases, leaving 7 bases not matched to a gene. There are 17 residues in the CDR3. In DNA, the CDR3 is TGTGCCAGCAGCCCTGGGCGGGGGATCTCTGGGGCCAACGTCCTGACTTTC. Translated, it gives CASSPGRGISGANVLTF.

The chain uses TRBV10-2 and TRBJ1-5, with 10 positions matching TRBD1. This CDR3 region has 16 residues. The ends lost 5 bases at V and 3 bases at J; junction bases unmatched: 7. Germline V gene lookup returns CDR1 WSHSY and CDR2 SAAADI. CDR3 coding DNA: TGCGCCAGCAGTTTGAGACAGGGGGCGGACAATCAGCCCCAGCATTTT. Protein: CASSLRQGADNQPQHF.

The rearrangement links TRBV6-5 to TRBJ2-7; perhaps TRBD2 as D (7 bases). Germline V gives CDR1 MNHEY, CDR2 SVGAGI. This CDR3 region has 15 residues. Trimming removed 4 bases from V and 4 bases from J, with 17 bases in between. CDR3 in DNA: TGTGCCAGCAGTTTGGGGGGGGCGGGTCGGTACGAGCAGTACTTC. Its translation is CASSLGGAGRYEQYF.

This chain connects TRBV19 to TRBJ1-4; TRBD1 is a possible D gene (5 bases). There are 15 residues in the CDR3. Germline CDR1 and CDR2: LNHDA and SQIVND (reference sequence). The V gene lost 3 bases and the J gene lost 8 bases, with 16 bases spanning the gap. This CDR3 is CASSMRTGGGEKLFF. DNA for the CDR3: TGTGCCAGTAGTATGCGGACTGGCGGGGGAGAAAAACTGTTTTTT.

This chain uses TRBV27 with TRBJ1-2, with D unresolved. V was pared by 1 base and J by 4 bases, with 13 bases between. Per the germline V gene, CDR1 is MNHEY and CDR2 is SMNVEV (reference sequence). The CDR3 covers 15 residues. The CDR3 protein is CASSLFSGVIYGYTF. CDR3 nucleotides: TGTGCCAGCAGTTTATTTTCGGGTGTGATCTATGGCTACACCTTC.

V is TRBV29-1 and J is TRBJ2-3; a possible D gene is TRBD2 (6 bases). From germline, CDR1 is SQVTM and CDR2 ANQGSEA. CDR3 length: 13 residues. The V gene lost 5 bases and the J gene lost 1 base, with 10 bases spanning the gap. CDR3 sequence reads: CSVRASGTDTQYF. For the CDR3, the DNA is TGCAGCGTTCGGGCTAGCGGCACAGATACGCAGTATTTT.